The sequence of this T cell receptor beta chain was determined in a study of PD-L1 blockade in urothelial cancer (dated by TCRdb to 2016 to 2017). Broadly, across the study: Therapy was started around 2014 for all patients, and atezolizumab 1,200 mg was administered intravenously every 3 weeks. Pretreatment tumor samples, along with matched peripheral blood collected serially before and after atezolizumab treatment, underwent TCR sequencing. About 85% of the roughly 29 patients were identified as males with urothelial cancer of bladder origin, and a prior smoking history was reported by 18 of 29 patients. Progression-free survival longer than 6 months counted as durable clinical benefit, and TCR features were additionally tested against both progression-free and overall survival. Blood samples were analyzed at 3 weeks after treatment start (second dose) and at 6 weeks after treatment start. Pretreatment blood TCR-seq was available for 27 to 30 patients, at least one posttreatment blood collection was obtained for 24 patients, and tumor TCR-seq was available for 24 patients. Durable clinical benefit was achieved by nine patients but not by the remaining 20. An exploratory multi-omic analysis was conducted of the somatic, immune and clinical correlates of response to PD-L1 blockade with atezolizumab in urothelial cancer. A median of roughly 140,000 T cells and tens of thousands of unique TCRs was obtained from blood samples, and a median clonality of around 0.072 was observed. In the same patients, whole exome sequencing and RNA sequencing of pretreatment tumors were performed in addition to TCR sequencing. An ECOG performance status of 0 or 1 was recorded for the patients, and 0 to 3 prior chemotherapy regimens had been received by the patients.

A cohort of 25 to 30 patients with locally advanced or metastatic urothelial carcinoma, treated at Memorial Sloan Kettering on a trial protocol, was included. Peripheral blood mononuclear cells were collected pretreatment and during treatment, with between 1 and 8 total time points per patient. The Qiagen DNeasy Blood extraction kit was used to purify genomic DNA from total PBMCs and tumor samples. PBMCs were collected pretreatment and during treatment, and were isolated and stored as previously described. The CDR3 covers 15 residues, taking in both the cysteine and the phenylalanine. Only the CDR3 region is kept as DNA, spanning 45 bases read in frame from base 1. A distance of 12 bases separates the germline ends of V and J, which lose 0 bases and 4 bases respectively. In the germline V gene, CDR1 corresponds to KGHSH and CDR2 to LQKENI. Synthetic TCR analog templates were spiked into each PCR to estimate absolute template abundance from read counts. Using the immunoSEQ assay, TCRbeta CDR3 regions were amplified from genomic DNA with bias-controlled V and J gene primers. Sequencing of rearranged TCRbeta segments was performed at approximately 20X coverage. From the authors' description of their analysis: Sequencing errors were corrected by clustering, and CDR3s were annotated against IMGT so that V, D and J genes could be assigned. Downstream analyses used only productive TCRbeta rearrangements and left out out-of-frame or stop-codon sequences. Clonality was calculated as one minus the Shannon entropy normalized by the log of the number of unique productive sequences. Fisher's exact test with Benjamini-Hochberg correction, using a cutoff of adjusted p below 0.01, was how clones that differed between time points or between blood and tumor were identified. TCRdb provides this immuneACCESS table in a form limited to in-frame rearrangements. Some clones are lacking; in checked studies, under half of them reflect an unresolved V gene, and why the rest are absent is not known. The V and J calls and clone size were taken over from that table, and D and trimming were inferred from the DNA. The sample yields about 43,000 clones; 88% were counted once. 13% to 15% of the sample is in the top ten clones.

On this clone: What antigen it recognizes has not been identified. No base-level quality is on record; no much larger clone is a single base apart.

What the research found in general, with its limitations: A pretreatment peripheral blood TCR clonality below the median was linked to improved progression-free and overall survival. Greater expansion of tumor-associated TCR clones in peripheral blood 3 weeks after the start of treatment was observed in patients with durable benefit (n of about 24, p = 0.022). Small sample size (n ≈ 28) and many exploratory analyses mean the results are intended to be hypothesis-generating.

This receptor was obtained from a woman between 55 and 75 years old with urothelial cancer. The rearrangement combines TRBV18 with TRBJ1-2; the D gene cannot be resolved reliably. The material was PBMCs, obtained around atezolizumab (anti-PD-L1) treatment. CDR3 loop: CASSPPNPGGYGYTF. The sequenced DNA is TGTGCCAGCTCACCACCGAATCCGGGAGGCTATGGCTACACCTTC.